This record looks at one T cell receptor (beta chain) sequence and its context. This sample was taken from a study of PD-L1 blockade in urothelial cancer. Using immunoSEQ multiplex PCR, the repertoire was profiled, and TCRdb retains in-frame clones only, with some absent. The table lists about 76,000 clones, roughly 80% of them singletons, with about 4.5% in the top ten. V lost 7 bases to trimming and J lost 8 bases; unmatched junction nucleotides: 9. The CDR3 consists of 14 residues. CDR1 and CDR2 (germline): LNHNV, YYDKDF (reference sequence). The chain has TRBV15 and TRBJ1-4; 8 bases match TRBD1. The source is a man in his 70s with urothelial cancer. Sequenced material: PBMCs, taken around atezolizumab (anti-PD-L1) treatment. Here the CDR3 DNA reads TGTGCCACCAACACTGGACAGGGTGTGGAAAAACTGTTTTTT. Translating it yields CATNTGQGVEKLFF.